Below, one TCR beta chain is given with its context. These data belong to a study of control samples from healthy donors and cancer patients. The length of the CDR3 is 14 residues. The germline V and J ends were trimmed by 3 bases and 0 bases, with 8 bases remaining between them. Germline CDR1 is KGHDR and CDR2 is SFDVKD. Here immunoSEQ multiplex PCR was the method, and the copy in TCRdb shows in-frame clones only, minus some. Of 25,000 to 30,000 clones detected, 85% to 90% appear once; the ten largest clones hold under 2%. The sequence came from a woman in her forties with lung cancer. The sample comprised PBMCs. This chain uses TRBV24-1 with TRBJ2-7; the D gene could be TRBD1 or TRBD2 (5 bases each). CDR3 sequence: CATSDGGSSYEQYF. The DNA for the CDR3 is TGTGCCACCAGTGATGGGGGAAGCTCCTACGAGCAGTACTTC.